This entry features one T cell receptor beta chain sequence. Its antigen is still unknown. Being one base from a much bigger clone, this may be a read error. It was genomic DNA that served as the template for profiling TCR beta VDJ and CDR3. TCRdb redid the calling of the reads with MiXCR, one entry per CDR3 protein. The table lists hundreds of thousands of distinct CDR3 sequences, around three fifths of them singletons. This sample was taken from a study of CD8+CD57+ T cells in acquired aplastic anemia. Study overall: Sorted CD4+ and CD8+ cell DNA averaged about 3 ug. Study observations and caveats: Some 28 CD8+ CDR3 sequences occurred in both the patients and the controls.

The CDR3 consists of 15 residues. Flow cytometry had shown expanded CD8+CD57+ cells in the patients chosen for sequencing. Patients had received no therapy at the time of blood sampling. The sequence was collected from a human donor with aplastic anemia. The chain has TRBV12-3 or TRBV12-4 and TRBJ2-1; the match to TRBD1 covers 8 bases. Sequenced material: sorted CD4+, CD8+, or CD8+CD57+ T cells (not recorded which) from PBMCs. CDR3 DNA sequence: TGTGCTAGTGGTCCAGGACAGGGAGCATTCAGTGAGCAGTTCTTC. Translating gives CASGPGQGAFSEQFF.